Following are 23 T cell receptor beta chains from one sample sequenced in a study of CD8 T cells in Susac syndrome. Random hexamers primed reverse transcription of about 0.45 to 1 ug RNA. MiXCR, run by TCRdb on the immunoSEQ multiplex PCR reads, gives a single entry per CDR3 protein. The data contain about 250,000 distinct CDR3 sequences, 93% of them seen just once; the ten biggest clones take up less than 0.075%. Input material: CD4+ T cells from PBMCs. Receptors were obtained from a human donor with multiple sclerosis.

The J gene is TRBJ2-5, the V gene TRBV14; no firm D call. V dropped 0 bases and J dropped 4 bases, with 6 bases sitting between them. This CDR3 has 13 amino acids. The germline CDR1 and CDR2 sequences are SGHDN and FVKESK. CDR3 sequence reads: CASSQDTIETQYF. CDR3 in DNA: TGTGCCAGCAGCCAAGATACCATAGAGACCCAGTACTTC.

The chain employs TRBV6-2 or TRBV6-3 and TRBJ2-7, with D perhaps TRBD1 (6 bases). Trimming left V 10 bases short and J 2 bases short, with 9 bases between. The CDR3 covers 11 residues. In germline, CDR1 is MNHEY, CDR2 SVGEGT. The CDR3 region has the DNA TGTGCCACGGGACAAGCCTACGAGCAGTACTTC. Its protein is CATGQAYEQYF.

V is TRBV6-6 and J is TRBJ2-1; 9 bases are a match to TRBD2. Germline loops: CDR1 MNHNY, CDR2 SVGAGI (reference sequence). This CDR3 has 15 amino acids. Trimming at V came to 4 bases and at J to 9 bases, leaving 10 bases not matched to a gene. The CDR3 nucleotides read TGTGCCAGCAGTTTTAGCGGGGGCCAGGGTAGTGAGCAGTTCTTC. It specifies CASSFSGGQGSEQFF.

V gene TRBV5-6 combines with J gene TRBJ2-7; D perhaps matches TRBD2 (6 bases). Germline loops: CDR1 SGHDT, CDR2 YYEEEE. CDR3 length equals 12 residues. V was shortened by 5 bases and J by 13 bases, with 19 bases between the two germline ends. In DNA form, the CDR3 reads TGTGCCAGCAGTATCCGGGGACGGGAGATTTACGTC. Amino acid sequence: CASSIRGREIYV.

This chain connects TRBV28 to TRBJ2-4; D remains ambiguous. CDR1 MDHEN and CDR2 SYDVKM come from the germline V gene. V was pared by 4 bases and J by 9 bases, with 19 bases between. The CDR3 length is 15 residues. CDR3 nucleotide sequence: TGTGCCAGCAGTTCAAGTGTCGGTGGGTCCACCATTCAGTACTTC. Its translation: CASSSSVGGSTIQYF. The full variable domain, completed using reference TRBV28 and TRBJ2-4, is DVKVTQSSRYLVKRTGEKVFLECVQDMDHENMFWYRQDPGLGLRLIYFSYDVKMKEKGDIPEGYSVSREKKERFSLILESASTNQTSMYLCASSSSVGGSTIQYFGAGTRLSVL.

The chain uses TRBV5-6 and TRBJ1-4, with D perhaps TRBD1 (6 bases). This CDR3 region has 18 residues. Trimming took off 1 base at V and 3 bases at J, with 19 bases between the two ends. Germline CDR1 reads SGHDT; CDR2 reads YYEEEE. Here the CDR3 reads CASSLMGGGSSSNEKLFF. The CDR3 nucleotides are TGTGCCAGCAGCTTGATGGGGGGCGGGAGCTCTTCTAATGAAAAACTGTTTTTT. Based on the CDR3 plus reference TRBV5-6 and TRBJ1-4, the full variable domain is DAGVTQSPTHLIKTRGQQVTLRCSPKSGHDTVSWYQQALGQGPQFIFQYYEEEERQRGNFPDRFSGHQFPNYSSELNVNALLLGDSALYLCASSLMGGGSSSNEKLFFGSGTQLSVL.

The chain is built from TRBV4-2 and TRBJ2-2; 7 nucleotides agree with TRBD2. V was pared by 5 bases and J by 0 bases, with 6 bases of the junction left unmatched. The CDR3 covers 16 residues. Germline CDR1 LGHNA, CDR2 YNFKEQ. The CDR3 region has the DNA TGTGCCAGCAGCGGATTAGGGACTACGAACACCGGGGAGCTGTTTTTT. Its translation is CASSGLGTTNTGELFF.

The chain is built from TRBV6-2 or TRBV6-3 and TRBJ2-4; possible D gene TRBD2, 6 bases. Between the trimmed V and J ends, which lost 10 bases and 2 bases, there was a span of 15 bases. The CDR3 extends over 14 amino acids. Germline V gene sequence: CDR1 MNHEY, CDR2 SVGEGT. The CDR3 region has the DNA TGTGCCACTAATAACGGGGGTACCAAAAACATTCAGTACTTC. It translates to CATNNGGTKNIQYF.

Here the CDR3 DNA reads TGCAGTGCTACCGGTAATAGGGGGGGGACTAGTTTCCGCCCCGGGGAGCTGTTTTTT. Its translation is CSATGNRGGTSFRPGELFF. This sequence joins TRBV20-1 and TRBJ2-2; 8 nucleotides align to TRBD2. The trim removed 4 bases at V and 6 bases at J, leaving 22 bases unmatched. This CDR3 spans 19 amino acids. CDR1 and CDR2 from the germline V gene are DFQATT and SNEGSKA (reference sequence).

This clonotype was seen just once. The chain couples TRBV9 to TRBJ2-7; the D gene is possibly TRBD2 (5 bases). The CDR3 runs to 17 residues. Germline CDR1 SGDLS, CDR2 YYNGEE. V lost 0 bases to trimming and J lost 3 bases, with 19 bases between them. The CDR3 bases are TGTGCCAGCAGCGTAGGGCTTACCCCGGGGAACCACTACGAGCAGTACTTC. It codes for CASSVGLTPGNHYEQYF.

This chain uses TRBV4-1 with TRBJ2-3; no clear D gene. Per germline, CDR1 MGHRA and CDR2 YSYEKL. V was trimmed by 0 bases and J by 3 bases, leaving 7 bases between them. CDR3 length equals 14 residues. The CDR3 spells CASSQEVTTDTQYF. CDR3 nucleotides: TGCGCCAGCAGCCAAGAGGTAACTACAGATACGCAGTATTTT.

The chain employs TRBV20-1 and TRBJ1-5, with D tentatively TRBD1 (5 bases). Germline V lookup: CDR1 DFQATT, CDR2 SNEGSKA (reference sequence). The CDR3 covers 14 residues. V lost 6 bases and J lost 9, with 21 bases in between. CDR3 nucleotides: TGCAGTGCGCCTGACTGGAGGGGAGCAGGGCCCCAGCATTTT. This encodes CSAPDWRGAGPQHF.

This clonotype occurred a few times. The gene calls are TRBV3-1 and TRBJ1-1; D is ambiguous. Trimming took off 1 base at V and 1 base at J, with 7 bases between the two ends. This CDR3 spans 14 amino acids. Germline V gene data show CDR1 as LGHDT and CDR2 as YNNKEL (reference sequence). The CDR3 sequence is CASSQGTANTEAFF. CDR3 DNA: TGTGCCAGCAGCCAAGGTACAGCGAACACTGAAGCTTTCTTT.

In DNA, the CDR3 is TGTGCCACCAGTGCCCAGGACAGGGATGGCTACACCTTC. Protein sequence: CATSAQDRDGYTF. This chain connects TRBV24-1 to TRBJ1-2; 8 nucleotides match TRBD1. This CDR3 region has 13 residues. Trimming removed 5 bases from V and 6 bases from J; junction bases left unmatched: 4. Germline-derived CDR1 and CDR2 are KGHDR and SFDVKD.

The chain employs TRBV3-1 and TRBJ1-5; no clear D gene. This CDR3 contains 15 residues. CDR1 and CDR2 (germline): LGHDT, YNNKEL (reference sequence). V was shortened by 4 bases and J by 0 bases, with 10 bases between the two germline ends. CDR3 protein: CASSPPGYSNQPQHF. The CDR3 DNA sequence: TGTGCCAGCAGCCCCCCGGGTTATAGCAATCAGCCCCAGCATTTT. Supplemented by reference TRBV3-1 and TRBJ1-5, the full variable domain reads DTAVSQTPKYLVTQMGNDKSIKCEQNLGHDTMYWYKQDSKKFLKIMFSYNNKELIINETVPNRFSPKSPDKAHLNLHINSLELGDSAVYFCASSPPGYSNQPQHFGDGTRLSIL.

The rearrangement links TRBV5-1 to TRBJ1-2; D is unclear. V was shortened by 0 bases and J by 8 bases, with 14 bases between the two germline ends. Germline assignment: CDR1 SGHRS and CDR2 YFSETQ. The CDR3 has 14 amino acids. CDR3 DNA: TGCGCCAGCAGCTTGGCACCATCCTCGAAGGGCTACACCTTC. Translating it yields CASSLAPSSKGYTF.

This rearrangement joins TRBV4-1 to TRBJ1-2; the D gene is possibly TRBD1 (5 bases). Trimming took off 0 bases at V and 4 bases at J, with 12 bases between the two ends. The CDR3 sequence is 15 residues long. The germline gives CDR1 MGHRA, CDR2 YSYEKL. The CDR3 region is CASSQETQASYGYTF. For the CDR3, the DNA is TGCGCCAGCAGCCAAGAAACACAGGCCTCCTATGGCTACACCTTC.

The CDR3 reads CSVEESRGTGGNEQYF. CDR3 in DNA: TGCAGCGTTGAAGAGAGTCGGGGGACAGGGGGCAACGAGCAGTACTTC. This chain joins TRBV29-1 and TRBJ2-7; 12 bases line up with TRBD1. J gave up 5 bases and V 0 bases, and 8 bases lay outside the gene matches. Germline V gene lookup returns CDR1 SQVTM and CDR2 ANQGSEA. There are 16 residues in the CDR3.

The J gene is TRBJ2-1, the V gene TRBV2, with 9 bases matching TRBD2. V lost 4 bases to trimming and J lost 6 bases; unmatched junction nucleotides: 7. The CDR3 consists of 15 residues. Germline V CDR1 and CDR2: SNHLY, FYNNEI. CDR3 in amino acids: CASSVVAGVVNEQFF. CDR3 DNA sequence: TGTGCCAGCAGTGTGGTAGCGGGAGTTGTCAATGAGCAGTTCTTC.

The CDR3 region has the DNA TGTGCCAGTAGTCGAACTCCGGGACAGGGGGCCGAGACCCAGTACTTC. Its translation is CASSRTPGQGAETQYF. This chain links TRBV19 with TRBJ2-5, with 12 bases aligning to TRBD1. The germline V gene encodes CDR1 LNHDA and CDR2 SQIVND (reference sequence). With V trimmed by 5 bases and J by 5 bases, 9 bases remained unmatched. There are 16 residues in the CDR3.

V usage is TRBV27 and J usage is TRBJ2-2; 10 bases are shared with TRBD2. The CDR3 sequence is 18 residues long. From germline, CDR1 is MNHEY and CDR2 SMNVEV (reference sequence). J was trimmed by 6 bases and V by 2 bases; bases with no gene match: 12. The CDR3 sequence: CASSLIGLAGDGAGELFF. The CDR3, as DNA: TGTGCCAGCAGTTTAATCGGGCTAGCGGGAGACGGGGCCGGGGAGCTGTTTTTT.

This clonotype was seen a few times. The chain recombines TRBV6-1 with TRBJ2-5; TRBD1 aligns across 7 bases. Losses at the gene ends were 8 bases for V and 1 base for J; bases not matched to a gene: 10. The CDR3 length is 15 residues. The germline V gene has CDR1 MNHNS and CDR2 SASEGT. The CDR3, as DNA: TGTGCCAGCCAAATACTTTACAGGGGCCAAGAGACCCAGTACTTC. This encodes CASQILYRGQETQYF.

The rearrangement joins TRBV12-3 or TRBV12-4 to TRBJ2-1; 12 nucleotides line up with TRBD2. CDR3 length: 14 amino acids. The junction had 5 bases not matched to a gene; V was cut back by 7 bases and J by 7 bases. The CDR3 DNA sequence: TGTGCCAGCACCCTAGCGGGAGGGGGAAATGAGCAGTTCTTC. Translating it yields CASTLAGGGNEQFF.